This T cell receptor (beta chain) derives from a study of CD8 T cells in ankylosing spondylitis. Concerning this clonotype: No antigen is known for it.

Study observations and caveats: In ankylosing spondylitis blood, a motif of seven to nine highly homologous TCR beta variants appeared characteristic.

Making the TCR beta libraries involved quantitative 5'-RACE with molecular barcodes. In TCRdb, the 5' RACE reads were re-called with MiXCR into one record per CDR3 protein. The table includes approximately 150,000 distinct CDR3 sequences, around a third detected once. Sequencing input: synovial fluid, either unsorted or a sorted T cell fraction (not recorded which). This TCR derives from a male donor with ankylosing spondylitis.

The CDR3 DNA follows: TGTGCCAGCAGATACGGGGGGTTAAACACTGAAGCTTTCTTT. This sequence encodes CASRYGGLNTEAFF. The chain uses TRBV5-4 and TRBJ1-1; D may be TRBD1 (5 bases). This CDR3 spans 14 amino acids. Looked up from germline, CDR1 is SGHNT and CDR2 is YYREEE (reference sequence). Trimming stripped 5 bases from V and 2 bases from J, with 13 bases between.